Detailed here is one T cell receptor (beta chain). The antigen remains unidentified. The sample comes from a study of T cell responses to AZD1222 COVID-19 vaccine. The study, taken as a whole, reports: The repertoires were collected only after the peak T cell response. Just a handful of people given AZD1222 tested seropositive at baseline.

Data came from immunoSEQ multiplex PCR; TCRdb stores just in-frame clones and leaves some out. The table shows about 120,000 clones, with just over 85% occurring only once. The CDR3 is 14 amino acids. Per germline, CDR1 SQVTM and CDR2 ANQGSEA. The V segment lost 6 bases and the J segment 5 bases; nucleotides outside the gene matches: 9. Here the sequenced sample was peripheral blood, taken on day 0 of AZD1222 vaccination. The V and J genes are TRBV29-1 and TRBJ1-1, with 10 positions matching TRBD1. The sequence came from an adult in good health. The CDR3 bases are TGCAGCGTGAAGGAGGGACAGGGGAATACTGAAGCTTTCTTT. Protein sequence: CSVKEGQGNTEAFF.